This record covers a single T cell receptor beta chain. Followed over time, Seattle patients had been enrolled while infection was active. This specimen comes from a study of blood T cell repertoires in COVID-19. Overall study context: Sites across the United States, Italy and Spain contributed samples from acute and convalescent COVID-19. The analysed material was cDNA or gDNA that came from T cells, B-cell-depleted T cells, or PBMCs.

Per the original methods: Reference gene primer amplification yielded estimated nucleated cell counts. Data came from immunoSEQ multiplex PCR; TCRdb stores just in-frame clones and leaves some out. For V, J and clone size, that table is used; D and trimming come from the DNA. Among 200,000 to 250,000 clones listed, 80% to 85% were seen once. This receptor was obtained from a woman older than 75 with COVID-19, enrolled during active disease. The material sequenced was peripheral blood.

This CDR3 reads CASSRLETANSPLHF. The CDR3 DNA reads as TGTGCCAGCAGTCGGTTGGAGACAGCTAATTCACCCCTCCACTTT. The chain has TRBV27 and TRBJ1-6, with D perhaps TRBD1 (5 bases). With 5 bases removed from V and 6 bases from J, the gap between germline ends came to 14 bases. Germline V gene lookup returns CDR1 MNHEY and CDR2 SMNVEV (reference sequence). This CDR3 spans 15 amino acids.